The 22 T cell receptor beta chains reported below all come from one sample, sequenced in a study of beta chain features in type 1 diabetes. These receptors have no identified antigens. Study-wide results and limits: The study found moderately but significantly shorter TCRB CDR3s in all four CD4+ subsets of Type 1 diabetes patients.

Isolated RNA was reverse transcribed in full, so expressed TCRB transcripts were sequenced. Data came from immunoSEQ multiplex PCR; TCRdb stores just in-frame clones and leaves some out. The data show some 290,000 clones, 13% to 15% seen once. Material for sequencing was naive CD4+ T cells from blood. The receptors come from a man younger than 45 with type 1 diabetes.

Only a few counts were recorded for this clone. The V gene is TRBV5-1, the J gene TRBJ2-7, with 8 bases lining up with TRBD1. The CDR3 totals 13 residues. Germline CDR1 SGHRS, CDR2 YFSETQ. Unmatched junction bases numbered 1, after V lost 0 bases and J lost 5 bases. CDR3 sequence reads: CASSLAGGDEQYF. As DNA, the CDR3 is TGCGCCAGCAGCTTGGCAGGGGGCGACGAGCAGTACTTC.

This clone was recorded a few times. The V and J genes are TRBV10-3 and TRBJ2-5; TRBD2 matches at 15 bases. Looked up from germline, CDR1 is ENHRY and CDR2 is SYGVKD. This CDR3 spans 13 amino acids. The trim removed 10 bases at V and 5 bases at J, leaving 2 bases unmatched. CDR3 nucleotides: TGTGCCACCGGGACTAGCGGGAGGGAGACCCAGTACTTC. Translation: CATGTSGRETQYF.

The CDR3 DNA reads TGTGCCAGCTCACCAGGGACAGGTGGGTTGGGTCAGCCCCAGCATTTT. Protein: CASSPGTGGLGQPQHF. The chain links TRBV18 to TRBJ1-5; TRBD1 matches at 8 bases. The CDR3 extends over 16 amino acids. Germline CDR1 is KGHSH and CDR2 is LQKENI. V lost 2 bases to trimming and J lost 6 bases; unmatched junction nucleotides: 9.

The chain employs TRBV11-2 and TRBJ2-1, with 7 bases matching TRBD2. This CDR3 contains 14 residues. The germline CDR1 and CDR2 sequences are SGHAT and FQNNGV. Trimming removed 4 bases from V and 8 bases from J; junction bases left unmatched: 8. CDR3 region: CASSSTTGGDEQFF. CDR3 in DNA: TGTGCCAGCAGCTCTACGACGGGGGGAGATGAGCAGTTCTTC.

CDR3 DNA sequence: TGTGCCAGCAGCGTAGGGCAGTCCTACGAGCAGTACTTC. Translation: CASSVGQSYEQYF. The chain links TRBV9 to TRBJ2-7; D is uncertain. The germline V gene encodes CDR1 SGDLS and CDR2 YYNGEE. V was trimmed by 0 bases and J by 1 base, leaving 5 bases between them. The CDR3 runs to 13 residues.

This clone has more than one count but fewer than ten. The V call is TRBV29-1, the J call TRBJ2-2; 7 positions match TRBD2. This CDR3 region has 18 residues. Unmatched junction bases numbered 21, after V lost 5 bases and J lost 6 bases. From germline, CDR1 is SQVTM and CDR2 ANQGSEA. The CDR3: CSVSGTGVAGVFPGELFF. CDR3 sequence (DNA): TGCAGCGTTTCAGGGACGGGGGTGGCGGGAGTCTTCCCCGGGGAGCTGTTTTTT.

The chain is built from TRBV10-2 and TRBJ2-2; maybe TRBD1 (5 bases). The CDR3 consists of 14 residues. Trimming removed 4 bases from V and 7 bases from J, with 13 bases in between. Germline V CDR1 and CDR2: WSHSY, SAAADI. The CDR3 sequence is CASSGHDQGGELFF. CDR3 DNA sequence: TGCGCCAGCAGTGGGCACGATCAGGGCGGGGAGCTGTTTTTT.

This clone was seen only a few times. This chain joins TRBV18 and TRBJ1-2; 7 positions match TRBD1. The CDR3 is made up of 12 amino acids. V shed 5 bases, J shed 10 bases, and the junction held 7 bases outside the gene matches. Germline values: CDR1 KGHSH, CDR2 LQKENI. The CDR3 reads CASSSIGGTYTF. The DNA of the CDR3 is TGTGCCAGCTCATCCATAGGGGGCACCTACACCTTC.

This chain connects TRBV6-5 to TRBJ2-7, with TRBD2 matching 14 bases. The V and J ends lost 2 bases and 4 bases, in that order; junction bases with no gene match: 1. Germline CDR1 reads MNHEY; CDR2 reads SVGAGI. The CDR3 spans 15 residues. The CDR3 nucleotides are TGTGCCAGCAGTTACCGGACTAGCGGGAGGTACGAGCAGTACTTC. Its protein is CASSYRTSGRYEQYF.

There are a few counts of this clone. V is TRBV25-1 and J is TRBJ2-7; 8 bases are a match to TRBD1. The CDR3 covers 12 residues. Germline values: CDR1 MGHDK, CDR2 SYGVNS. Germline trimming cut 4 bases from V and 11 bases from J; bases unmatched to any gene: 7. The CDR3 loop is CASSGYQGAKYF. CDR3 nucleotides: TGTGCCAGCAGTGGATATCAGGGGGCCAAGTACTTC.

The CDR3 reads CATSRVTGAAETQYF. DNA for the CDR3: TGTGCCACCAGCAGAGTGACAGGGGCCGCAGAGACCCAGTACTTC. The rearrangement joins TRBV15 to TRBJ2-5, with 8 bases that match TRBD1. The germline V gene encodes CDR1 LNHNV and CDR2 YYDKDF (reference sequence). J lost 4 bases, V lost 1 base, and 5 bases had no gene match. The CDR3 runs 15 residues.

This clone has just a few counts. V is TRBV7-9 and J is TRBJ1-1; weak D call: TRBD1 (5 bases). Germline assignment: CDR1 SEHNR and CDR2 FQNEAQ (reference sequence). The CDR3 covers 13 residues. Trimming took off 3 bases at V and 3 bases at J, with 8 bases between the two ends. Here the CDR3 DNA reads TGTGCCAGCAGCTTCGGGGGGTACACTGAAGCTTTCTTT. Residues: CASSFGGYTEAFF.

This clone was seen more than once but under ten times. This chain connects TRBV4-3 to TRBJ2-6; D ambiguous. The ends were cut back, 2 bases at V and 0 bases at J, with 5 bases in the middle. The length of the CDR3 is 15 residues. Germline V gene data show CDR1 as LGHNA and CDR2 as YSLEER. The CDR3 region is CASSQTSSGANVLTF. The CDR3 bases are TGCGCCAGCAGCCAAACCAGCTCTGGGGCCAACGTCCTGACTTTC.

The chain links TRBV5-4 to TRBJ2-5; D is perhaps TRBD2 (6 bases). The V end was cut by 8 bases, the J end by 5 bases, with 16 bases between. The germline CDR1 and CDR2 sequences are SGHNT and YYREEE (reference sequence). This CDR3 comprises 13 residues. The CDR3 reads CASSRGGGETQYF. The CDR3 region has the DNA TGTGCCAGTTCCCGGGGTGGAGGGGAGACCCAGTACTTC.

The table lists this clone with a few counts. The J gene is TRBJ1-1, the V gene TRBV6-6, with D possibly being TRBD1 (6 bases). The V gene's germline CDR1 is MNHNY and CDR2 SVGAGI (reference sequence). With 5 bases removed from V and 6 bases from J, the gap between germline ends came to 13 bases. This CDR3 has 13 residues. The CDR3, as DNA: TGTGCCAGCAGTCTGAGACAGGCAGCTGAAGCTTTCTTT. Encoded protein: CASSLRQAAEAFF.

The chain links TRBV4-2 to TRBJ2-3, with TRBD2 matching over 8 bases. Trimming took 4 bases from V and 5 from J; bases not matched to a gene: 20. Per germline, CDR1 LGHNA and CDR2 YNFKEQ. The CDR3 sequence is 19 residues long. Written as DNA, the CDR3 is TGTGCCAGCAGCCCAAAGCCAGCGGGAGTCACAGATGGAGGAGATACGCAGTATTTT. It translates to CASSPKPAGVTDGGDTQYF.

This chain joins TRBV10-3 and TRBJ2-5; 7 positions match TRBD1. The J segment lost 3 bases and the V segment lost 4 bases, leaving 2 bases of the junction unmatched. The CDR3 totals 13 residues. The V gene's germline CDR1 is ENHRY and CDR2 SYGVKD. The CDR3 DNA sequence: TGTGCCATCAGTGGACAGGGTAAAGAGACCCAGTACTTC. This gives the protein CAISGQGKETQYF.

The chain uses TRBV7-2 and TRBJ2-1; 7 bases map to TRBD1. Trimming took 1 base from V and 8 from J; bases not matched to a gene: 5. The CDR3 runs 14 residues. Germline CDR1 is SGHTA and CDR2 is FQGNSA. The CDR3 spells CASSLGGGRDEQFF. In nucleotides, the CDR3 is TGTGCCAGCAGCTTAGGAGGGGGCCGAGATGAGCAGTTCTTC.

In this sample, this clone turned up a few times. The chain couples TRBV18 to TRBJ1-2; D is unclear. The germline CDR1 and CDR2 sequences are KGHSH and LQKENI. V was shortened by 3 bases and J by 4 bases, with 15 bases between the two germline ends. The CDR3 loop spans 15 amino acids. CDR3 DNA sequence: TGTGCCAGCTCACCGTCCGGGGATCCGGGCTATGGCTACACCTTC. Amino acids: CASSPSGDPGYGYTF. Filled out from reference TRBV18 and TRBJ1-2, the complete variable domain reads NAGVMQNPRHLVRRRGQEARLRCSPMKGHSHVYWYRQLPEEGLKFMVYLQKENIIDESGMPKERFSAEFPKEGPSILRIQQVVRGDSAAYFCASSPSGDPGYGYTFGSGTRLTVV.

The chain recombines TRBV18 with TRBJ2-7; 9 nucleotides align to TRBD2. After removal of 6 bases from V and 0 bases from J, the junction contained 6 bases not matched to a gene. Germline CDR1 and CDR2: KGHSH and LQKENI. The CDR3 is 15 residues long. Here the CDR3 DNA reads TGTGCCAGCTCGAGACTAGCGGATGTCTCCTACGAGCAGTACTTC. Amino acids: CASSRLADVSYEQYF.

There are a few counts of this clone. The J gene is TRBJ1-2, the V gene TRBV7-9, with D tentatively TRBD1 (5 bases). Trimming stripped 0 bases from V and 8 bases from J, with 10 bases between. The CDR3 consists of 13 residues. Per the germline V gene, CDR1 is SEHNR and CDR2 is FQNEAQ (reference sequence). The CDR3 DNA reads as TGTGCCAGCAGCTTAGCGAACAGGCTCGGCTACACCTTC. This sequence encodes CASSLANRLGYTF.

The chain links TRBV28 to TRBJ2-6; TRBD1 might be the D (5 bases). V gave up 4 bases and J gave up 0 bases, with 10 bases separating them. The germline V gene has CDR1 MDHEN and CDR2 SYDVKM. This CDR3 is built from 16 residues. CDR3 loop: CASSYARASGANVLTF. The CDR3 region has the DNA TGTGCCAGCAGTTACGCCAGGGCCTCTGGGGCCAACGTCCTGACTTTC.